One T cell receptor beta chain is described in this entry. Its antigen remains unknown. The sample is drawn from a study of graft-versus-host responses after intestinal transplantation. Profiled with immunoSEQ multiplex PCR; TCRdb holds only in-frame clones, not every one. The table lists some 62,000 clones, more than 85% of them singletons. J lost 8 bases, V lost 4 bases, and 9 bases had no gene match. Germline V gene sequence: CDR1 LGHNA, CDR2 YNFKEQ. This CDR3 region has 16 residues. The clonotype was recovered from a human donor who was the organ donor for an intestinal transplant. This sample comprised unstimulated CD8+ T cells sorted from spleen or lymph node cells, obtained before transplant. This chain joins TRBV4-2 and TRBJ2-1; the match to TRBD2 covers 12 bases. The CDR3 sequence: CASSPNLAGGVDEQFF. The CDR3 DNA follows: TGTGCCAGCAGCCCAAACCTAGCGGGAGGGGTGGATGAGCAGTTCTTC.